Listed here are 7 T cell receptor beta chains from one sample, sequenced in a study of CXCR3-negative and CXCR3-positive naive CD8 T cells. It was by 5' RACE with UMI labels that the TRB cDNA libraries were prepared. Using the 5' RACE reads, TCRdb records one entry per CDR3 protein without DNA. The listing records tens of thousands of distinct CDR3 sequences. Material: memory CD8+ T cells from blood. These receptors came from a human donor in good health. Some clones in this sample may be carry-over from other donors' samples.

The chain has TRBV20-1 and TRBJ2-1. Germline V lookup: CDR1 DFQATT, CDR2 SNEGSKA (reference sequence). There are 13 residues in the CDR3. The CDR3 region is CSVMVIEKNEQFF.

The chain employs TRBV29-1 and TRBJ1-2; TCRdb names TRBD1, which stays unverified in the absence of DNA. Germline CDR1 reads SQVTM; CDR2 reads ANQGSEA. This CDR3 contains 14 residues. CDR3 region: CSVSGTDFFYGYTF.

CDR3 region: CASSYRGTGNEQFF. J is TRBJ2-1 and V is TRBV6-5. This CDR3 contains 14 residues. Germline V gene lookup returns CDR1 MNHEY and CDR2 SVGAGI.

V is TRBV20-1 and J is TRBJ2-3; TCRdb's D gene call, TRBD1, goes unchecked for lack of DNA. Germline V gives CDR1 DFQATT, CDR2 SNEGSKA (reference sequence). This CDR3 region has 15 residues. The CDR3 here is CSARATGDGTDTQYF.

The V call is TRBV11-2, the J call TRBJ2-2. This CDR3 contains 16 residues. Germline V gene sequence: CDR1 SGHAT, CDR2 FQNNGV. CDR3 sequence reads: CASSLVVYTVTGELFF.

J is TRBJ2-7 and V is TRBV5-1. Germline CDR1 and CDR2: SGHRS and YFSETQ. CDR3 size: 14 residues. The CDR3 sequence: CASSAASSSYEQYF.

The genes are TRBV4-3 and TRBJ1-2; the D call from TCRdb, TRBD1, cannot be confirmed without DNA. CDR3 length: 17 residues. Germline assignment: CDR1 LGHNA and CDR2 YSLEER. Here the CDR3 reads CASSQEGTGGSLYGYTF.